The clone carrying this T cell receptor (beta chain) came up once. Its target is not known. Reverse transcription of 0.5 to 1 ug RNA was performed with random hexamers. Amplification of the TCR beta CDR3 was carried out by immunoSEQ multiplex PCR, which spanned a total of 54 Vbeta and 13 Jbeta segments. A single record per CDR3 protein comes from TCRdb applying MiXCR to the immunoSEQ multiplex PCR reads. Of 150,000 to 200,000 distinct CDR3 sequences listed, approximately 95% are singletons. The sample originates from a study of CD8 T cells in Susac syndrome. Across the study: Sequenced Susac syndrome patients included five or six with active disease and under ten who were in remission. Findings of the study overall: Expansion of clones was not seen in the CD4+ T cell repertoires of Susac syndrome.

The sample taken for sequencing was CD4+ T cells from PBMCs. The TCR was taken from a human donor with Susac syndrome.

The CDR3 DNA reads as TGTGCCAGCAGCTTCCCCCCGGGACTGGGCCGCTACGAGCAGTACTTC. This codes for CASSFPPGLGRYEQYF. The rearrangement uses TRBV7-2 and TRBJ2-7; D is possibly TRBD2 (6 bases). The V and J ends lost 3 bases and 3 bases respectively, with 18 bases between them. CDR3 length equals 16 residues. The germline V gene encodes CDR1 SGHTA and CDR2 FQGNSA.